The clone carrying this T cell receptor beta chain was observed many times. What it binds is not known. The sample originates from a study of naive and memory T cell subsets. General study findings and limits: The RNA method is potentially sensitive to activation and differentiation changes.

CDR1 is SGHAT, CDR2 FQNNGV, per germline. This CDR3 region has 13 residues. The germline V and J ends were trimmed by 3 bases and 8 bases, with 13 bases remaining between them. The SP2 primer and nested alpha and beta constant region primers amplified ligated cDNA in four rounds. TCRdb fed the UMI-ligation and nested PCR reads into MiXCR, producing one record per CDR3 protein. The sample lists about 26,000 distinct CDR3 sequences; roughly 5.4% were seen once. An oligonucleotide containing a UMI was ligated to the 3' end of TCR cDNA. RNA was extracted from under 3 ml of whole blood of healthy adults. Unsorted total RNA, roughly 1 to 1000 ng, was DNase treated before reverse transcription.

Sequencing was performed on blood. The TCR comes from an adult in good health. V usage is TRBV11-2 and J usage is TRBJ1-1; D unresolved. This CDR3 reads CASSFLPLGEAFF. In DNA, the CDR3 is TGTGCCAGCAGCTTCCTCCCCCTCGGGGAAGCTTTCTTT.